A selection of T cell receptor beta chains follows, all from one sample in a study of T cells in Graves' hyperthyroidism and ophthalmopathy. TCRdb fed the multiplex PCR reads into MiXCR, producing one record per CDR3 protein. The table lists roughly 560,000 distinct CDR3 sequences, about 15% of them singletons. Sample: blood. The receptor source for this set is a woman in her thirties or forties with Graves' ophthalmopathy. Both conserved end residues are part of each CDR3. The D gene is left open where the match is weak. Where a row states a size, it is once, few, many or the class of an expanded clone; other rows omit it.

size	V	J	D	DNA	CDR3
many	TRBV7-2	TRBJ2-2	-	TGTGCCAGCAGCTCTACTAGGTCCGGGGAGCTGTTTTTT	CASSSTRSGELFF
many	TRBV6-2/TRBV6-3	TRBJ2-7	-	TGTGCCAGCAGGTCCCCCAGAGGCTTAACCTACGAGCAGTACTTC	CASRSPRGLTYEQYF
many	TRBV11-1	TRBJ1-2	-	TGTGCCAGCAGCTTAGCGGGAGGACCCGGCTACACCTTC	CASSLAGGPGYTF
-	TRBV6-2/TRBV6-3	TRBJ2-7	-	TGTGCCAGCAGCTCCTGGACGTGGACCTACGAGCAGTACTTC	CASSSWTWTYEQYF
many	TRBV7-8	TRBJ2-7	TRBD2	TGTGCCAGCAGCCACGGGACTAGCGGAAAATACGAGCAGTACTTC	CASSHGTSGKYEQYF
-	TRBV19	TRBJ1-1	-	TGTGCCAGTACCACAACAGGGTCGGACACTGAAGCTTTCTTT	CASTTTGSDTEAFF
many	TRBV20-1	TRBJ2-7	TRBD2	TGCAGTGCTAGCGCTAGCGGAGTCTCCTACGAGCAGTACTTC	CSASASGVSYEQYF
-	TRBV30	TRBJ1-2	TRBD1	TGTGCCTGGAGTACCGAGACAGGGGTTAACGGCTACACCTTC	CAWSTETGVNGYTF
many	TRBV11-2	TRBJ2-5	-	TGTGCCAGCAGCTTAGGGAGCCAGGGTGGGCAAGAGACCCAGTACTTC	CASSLGSQGGQETQYF
-	TRBV4-3	TRBJ2-3	TRBD2	TGCGCCAGCAGCCAAGATCGGACTAGCGGGGGAGATACGCAGTATTTT	CASSQDRTSGGDTQYF
many	TRBV6-1	TRBJ2-7	-	TGTGCCAGCAGTGAAGGCGAGCAGTACTTC	CASSEGEQYF
few	TRBV6-2/TRBV6-3	TRBJ1-1	-	TGTGCCAGCAGTCCGGGGGGGTCGTACACTGAAGCTTTCTTT	CASSPGGSYTEAFF
many	TRBV12-3/TRBV12-4	TRBJ1-5	-	TGTGCCGGCAGTTTAGTGGCCCCGGGTGGAAGTCAGCCCCAGCATTTT	CAGSLVAPGGSQPQHF
-	TRBV6-1	TRBJ2-2	TRBD2	TGTGCCAGCCGTAGAGCGGGACTATATATAGGCGGGGAGCTGTTTTTT	CASRRAGLYIGGELFF
many	TRBV6-1	TRBJ2-2	-	TGTGCCAGCAGCCTAGGGAGTCGGATAAACGCCGGGGAGCTGTTTTTT	CASSLGSRINAGELFF
many	TRBV20-1	TRBJ2-5	-	TGCAGTGCTAGCCGGGACGGATCTGAAGAGACCCAGTACTTC	CSASRDGSEETQYF
-	TRBV28	TRBJ1-2	-	TGTGCCAGCAGTTCTGGGGCAGGGGCTAAAGGGAAGTATGGCTACACCTTC	CASSSGAGAKGKYGYTF
-	TRBV13	TRBJ2-5	-	TGTGCCAGCAGCCCCCGGGGGCGGACGGAGACCCAGTACTTC	CASSPRGRTETQYF
many	TRBV5-1	TRBJ2-7	-	TGCGCCAGCAGCTTGAGGACAGCCGTCTCCTACGAGCAGTACTTC	CASSLRTAVSYEQYF
many	TRBV6-1	TRBJ2-7	TRBD2	TGTGCCAGCAGCCGCGAGCGGGAGCCCTCCTACGAGCAGTACTTC	CASSREREPSYEQYF
many	TRBV5-1	TRBJ1-2	-	TGCGCCAGCAGCTTGGAGGTCAACTATGGCTACACCTTC	CASSLEVNYGYTF
few	TRBV28	TRBJ2-4	TRBD1	TGTGCCAGCAGTTTGACACATCCGGGACAGAGAAACATTCAGTACTTC	CASSLTHPGQRNIQYF
many	TRBV6-5	TRBJ2-2	-	TGTGCCCACGGGGGGAACACCGGGGAGCTGTTTTTT	CAHGGNTGELFF
many	TRBV15	TRBJ1-5	TRBD1	TGTGCCACCAGCGACGGACAGGGGGGGAATCAGCCCCAGCATTTT	CATSDGQGGNQPQHF
few	TRBV2	TRBJ2-7	TRBD2	TGTGCCTGTACGACTAGCGGGAGTTGGGAGCAGTACTTC	CACTTSGSWEQYF
many	TRBV28	TRBJ2-7	TRBD1	TGTGCCAGCAGTTTAATCCGGGACAGGGGTTACGAGCAGTACTTC	CASSLIRDRGYEQYF
-	TRBV11-2	TRBJ2-2	TRBD2	TGTGCCAGCAGCCCACCGGGGACTATAAACACCGGGGAGCTGTTTTTT	CASSPPGTINTGELFF
many	TRBV12-3/TRBV12-4	TRBJ2-7	-	TGTGCCAGCAGTGACCCGGGACGCCGGAACGAGCAGTACTTC	CASSDPGRRNEQYF
many	TRBV12-3/TRBV12-4	TRBJ2-2	-	TGTGCCAGCAGTTTTGTGAGTGGGAGGAGCACCGGGGAGCTGTTTTTT	CASSFVSGRSTGELFF
many	TRBV7-2	TRBJ1-2	-	TGTGCCAGCAGCTTAGGGGGCATTAACTATGGCTACACCTTC	CASSLGGINYGYTF